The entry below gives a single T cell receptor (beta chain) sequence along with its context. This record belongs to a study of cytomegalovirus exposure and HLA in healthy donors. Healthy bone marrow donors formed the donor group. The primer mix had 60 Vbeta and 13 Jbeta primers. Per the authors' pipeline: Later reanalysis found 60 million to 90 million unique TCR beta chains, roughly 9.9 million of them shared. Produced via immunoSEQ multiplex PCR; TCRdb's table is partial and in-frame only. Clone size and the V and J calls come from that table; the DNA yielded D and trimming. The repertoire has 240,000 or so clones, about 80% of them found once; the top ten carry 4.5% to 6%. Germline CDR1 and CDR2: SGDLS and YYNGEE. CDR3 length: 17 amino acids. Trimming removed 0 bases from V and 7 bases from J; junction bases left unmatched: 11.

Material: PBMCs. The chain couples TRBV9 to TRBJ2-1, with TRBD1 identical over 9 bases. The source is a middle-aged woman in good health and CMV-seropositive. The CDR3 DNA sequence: TGTGCCAGCAGCGTAGGAGGAGGACAGGGGAAACGTAATGAGCAGTTCTTC. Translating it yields CASSVGGGQGKRNEQFF. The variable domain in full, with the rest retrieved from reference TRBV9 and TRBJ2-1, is DSGVTQTPKHLITATGQRVTLRCSPRSGDLSVYWYQQSLDQGLQFLIQYYNGEERAKGNILERFSAQQFPDLHSELNLSSLELGDSALYFCASSVGGGQGKRNEQFFGPGTRLTVL.